This TCR beta chain comes out of a study of blood T cells in healthy people across ages. For the second PCR, which ran for about 7 to 11 cycles, a sample-barcoded 5' primer and a J-beta primer mix were used. TCRdb fed the 5' RACE reads into MiXCR, producing one record per CDR3 protein. The sample includes about 640,000 distinct CDR3 sequences, 58% of them seen just once. Study-level results: Whereas aged donors had fewer naive CD4+ cells, long-lived donors had more of them and higher diversity. TCR beta diversity tracked closely with naive T cell percentage.

The people who gave samples were healthy Caucasians from Russia, aged about 6 to 95. The CDR3 contains 14 residues. The V gene lost 1 base and the J gene lost 5 bases, with 11 bases spanning the gap. Germline V gene lookup returns CDR1 LNHNV and CDR2 YYDKDF (reference sequence). Remarks on this clonotype: Its antigen is as yet unknown.

This clonotype originated in a man in his 60s in good health. This chain uses TRBV15 with TRBJ2-5, with D perhaps matching TRBD2 (5 bases). The sample taken for sequencing was blood. This CDR3 is CATSRGGDDETQYF. The CDR3 DNA is TGTGCCACCAGCAGAGGGGGAGACGACGAGACCCAGTACTTC. The complete variable domain, with remaining parts taken from reference TRBV15 and TRBJ2-5, reads DAMVIQNPRYQVTQFGKPVTLSCSQTLNHNVMYWYQQKSSQAPKLLFHYYDKDFNNEADTPDNFQSRRPNTSFCFLDIRSPGLGDTAMYLCATSRGGDDETQYFGPGTRLLVL.